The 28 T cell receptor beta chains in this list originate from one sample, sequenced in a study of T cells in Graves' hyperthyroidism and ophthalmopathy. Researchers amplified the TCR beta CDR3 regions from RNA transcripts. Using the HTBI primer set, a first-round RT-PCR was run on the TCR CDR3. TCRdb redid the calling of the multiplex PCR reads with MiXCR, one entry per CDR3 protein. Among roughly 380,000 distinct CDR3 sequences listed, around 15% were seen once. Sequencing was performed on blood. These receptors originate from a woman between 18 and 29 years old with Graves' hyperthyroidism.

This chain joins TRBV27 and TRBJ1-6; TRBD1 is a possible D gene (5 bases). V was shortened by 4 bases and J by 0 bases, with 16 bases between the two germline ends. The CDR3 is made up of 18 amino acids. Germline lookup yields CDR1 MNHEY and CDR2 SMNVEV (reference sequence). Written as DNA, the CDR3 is TGTGCCAGCAGTTCCGGACAAGGAAGAAGCTCCTATAATTCACCCCTCCACTTT. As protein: CASSSGQGRSSYNSPLHF.

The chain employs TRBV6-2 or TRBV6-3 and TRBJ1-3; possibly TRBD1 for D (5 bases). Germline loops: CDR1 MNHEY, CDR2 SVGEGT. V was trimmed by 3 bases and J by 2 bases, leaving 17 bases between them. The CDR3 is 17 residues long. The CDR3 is CASSYNAGGIAGNTIYF. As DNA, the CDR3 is TGTGCCAGCAGTTATAATGCTGGGGGTATAGCTGGAAACACCATATATTTT.

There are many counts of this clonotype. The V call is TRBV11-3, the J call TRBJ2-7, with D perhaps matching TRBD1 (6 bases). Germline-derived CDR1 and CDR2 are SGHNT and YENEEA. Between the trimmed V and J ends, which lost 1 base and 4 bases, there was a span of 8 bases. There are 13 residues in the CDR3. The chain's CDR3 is CASSLVTGYEQYF. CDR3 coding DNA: TGTGCCAGCAGCTTAGTCACAGGGTACGAGCAGTACTTC.

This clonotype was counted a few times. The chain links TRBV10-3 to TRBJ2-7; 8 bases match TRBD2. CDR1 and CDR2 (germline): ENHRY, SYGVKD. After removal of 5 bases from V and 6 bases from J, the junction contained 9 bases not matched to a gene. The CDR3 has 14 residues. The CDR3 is CAISPISGIGEQYF. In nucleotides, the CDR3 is TGTGCCATCAGTCCCATTAGCGGGATCGGCGAGCAGTACTTC.

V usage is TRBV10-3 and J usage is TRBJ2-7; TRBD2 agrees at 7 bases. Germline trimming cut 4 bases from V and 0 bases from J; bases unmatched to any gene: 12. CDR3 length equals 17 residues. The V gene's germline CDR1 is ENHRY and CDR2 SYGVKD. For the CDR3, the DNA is TGTGCCATCAGTGGGCCCCCGGGACTACAAGACTCCTACGAGCAGTACTTC. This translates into CAISGPPGLQDSYEQYF.

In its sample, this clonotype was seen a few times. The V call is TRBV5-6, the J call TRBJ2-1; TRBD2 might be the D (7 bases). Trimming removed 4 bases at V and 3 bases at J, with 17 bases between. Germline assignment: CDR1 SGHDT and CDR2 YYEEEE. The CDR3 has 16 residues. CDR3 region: CASSRLRGGGYNEQFF. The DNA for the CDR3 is TGTGCCAGCAGCCGCCTTAGGGGAGGGGGCTACAATGAGCAGTTCTTC.

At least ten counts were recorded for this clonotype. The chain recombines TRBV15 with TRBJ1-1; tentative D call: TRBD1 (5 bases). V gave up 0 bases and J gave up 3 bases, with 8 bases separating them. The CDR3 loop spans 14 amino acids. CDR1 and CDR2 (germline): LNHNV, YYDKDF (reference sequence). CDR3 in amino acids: CATSRDLGDTEAFF. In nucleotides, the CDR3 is TGTGCCACCAGCAGAGATTTGGGGGACACTGAAGCTTTCTTT.

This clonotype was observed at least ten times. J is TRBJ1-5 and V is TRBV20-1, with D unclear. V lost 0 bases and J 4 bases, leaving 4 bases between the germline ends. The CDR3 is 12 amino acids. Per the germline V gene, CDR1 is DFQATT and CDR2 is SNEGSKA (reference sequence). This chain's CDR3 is CSARDSNQPQHF. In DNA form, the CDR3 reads TGCAGTGCTAGAGATAGTAATCAGCCCCAGCATTTT.

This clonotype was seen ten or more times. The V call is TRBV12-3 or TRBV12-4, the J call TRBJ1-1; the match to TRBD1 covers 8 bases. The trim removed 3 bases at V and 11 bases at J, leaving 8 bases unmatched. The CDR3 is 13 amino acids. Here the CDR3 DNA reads TGTGCCAGCAGTTTGGTGGCAGGGGGCGAGGCTTTCTTT. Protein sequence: CASSLVAGGEAFF.

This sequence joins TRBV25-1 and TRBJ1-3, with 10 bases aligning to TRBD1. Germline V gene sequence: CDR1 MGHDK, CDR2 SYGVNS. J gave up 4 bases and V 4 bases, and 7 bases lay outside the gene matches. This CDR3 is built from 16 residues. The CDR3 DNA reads TGTGCCAGCAGTGGGTGGGGACAGGGGACCGGAAACACCATATATTTT. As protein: CASSGWGQGTGNTIYF.

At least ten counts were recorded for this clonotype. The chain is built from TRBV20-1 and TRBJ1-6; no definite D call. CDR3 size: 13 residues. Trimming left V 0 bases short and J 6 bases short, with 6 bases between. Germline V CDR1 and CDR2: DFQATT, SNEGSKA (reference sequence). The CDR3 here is CSARETSNSPLHF. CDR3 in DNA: TGCAGTGCTAGAGAGACAAGTAATTCACCCCTCCACTTT.

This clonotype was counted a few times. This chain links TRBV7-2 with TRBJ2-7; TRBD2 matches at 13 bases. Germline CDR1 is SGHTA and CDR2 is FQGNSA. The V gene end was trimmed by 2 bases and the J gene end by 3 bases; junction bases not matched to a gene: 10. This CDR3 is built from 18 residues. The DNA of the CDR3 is TGTGCCAGCAGCTTACGACTAGCGGGAGGCCGAAGTGACTACGAGCAGTACTTC. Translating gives CASSLRLAGGRSDYEQYF.

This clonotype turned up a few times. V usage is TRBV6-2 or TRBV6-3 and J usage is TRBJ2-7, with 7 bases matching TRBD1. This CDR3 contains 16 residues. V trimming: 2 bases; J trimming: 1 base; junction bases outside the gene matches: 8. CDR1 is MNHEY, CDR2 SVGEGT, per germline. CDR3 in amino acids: CASSYLIPGQSYEQYF. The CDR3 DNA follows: TGTGCCAGCAGTTACCTCATACCGGGACAGTCCTACGAGCAGTACTTC.

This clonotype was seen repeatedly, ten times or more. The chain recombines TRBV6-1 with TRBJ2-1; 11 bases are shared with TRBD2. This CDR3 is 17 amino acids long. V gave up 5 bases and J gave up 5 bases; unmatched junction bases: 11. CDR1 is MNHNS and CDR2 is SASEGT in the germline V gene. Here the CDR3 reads CASSHPSGRKSNNEQFF. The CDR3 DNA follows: TGTGCCAGCAGTCACCCTAGCGGGAGGAAATCTAACAATGAGCAGTTCTTC.

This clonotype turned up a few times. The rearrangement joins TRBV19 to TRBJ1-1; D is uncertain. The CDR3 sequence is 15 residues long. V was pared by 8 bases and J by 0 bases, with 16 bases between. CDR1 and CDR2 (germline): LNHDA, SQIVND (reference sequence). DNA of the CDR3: TGTGCCAGTTCTTGGCAGGCATCCATGAACACTGAAGCTTTCTTT. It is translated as CASSWQASMNTEAFF.

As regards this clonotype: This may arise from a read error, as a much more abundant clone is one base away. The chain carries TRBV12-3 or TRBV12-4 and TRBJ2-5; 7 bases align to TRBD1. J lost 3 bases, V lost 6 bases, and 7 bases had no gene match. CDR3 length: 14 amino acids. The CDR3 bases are TGTGCCAGCAGCTACCGGGACAGAAAAGAGACCCAGTACTTC. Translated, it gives CASSYRDRKETQYF.

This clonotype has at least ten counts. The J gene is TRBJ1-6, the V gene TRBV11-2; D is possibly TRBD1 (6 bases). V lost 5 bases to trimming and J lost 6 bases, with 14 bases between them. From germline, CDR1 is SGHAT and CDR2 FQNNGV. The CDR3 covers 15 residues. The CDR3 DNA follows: TGTGCCAGCAGCCCGCTGGACAGAATTAATTCACCCCTCCACTTT. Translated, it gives CASSPLDRINSPLHF. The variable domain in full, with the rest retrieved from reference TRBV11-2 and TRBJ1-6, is EAGVAQSPRYKIIEKRQSVAFWCNPISGHATLYWYQQILGQGPKLLIQFQNNGVVDDSQLPKDRFSAERLKGVDSTLKIQPAKLEDSAVYLCASSPLDRINSPLHFGNGTRLTVT.

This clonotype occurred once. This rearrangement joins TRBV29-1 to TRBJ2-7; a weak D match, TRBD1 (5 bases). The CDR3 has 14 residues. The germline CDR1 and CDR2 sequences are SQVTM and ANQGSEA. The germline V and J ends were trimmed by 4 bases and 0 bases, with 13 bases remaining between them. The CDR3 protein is CSVGSTALSYEQYF. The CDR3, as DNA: TGCAGCGTTGGTTCGACAGCACTCTCCTACGAGCAGTACTTC.

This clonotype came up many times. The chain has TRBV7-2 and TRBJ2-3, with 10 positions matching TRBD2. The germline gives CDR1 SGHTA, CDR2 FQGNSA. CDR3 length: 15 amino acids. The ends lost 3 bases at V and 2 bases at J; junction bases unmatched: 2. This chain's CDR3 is CASSFLAGVTDTQYF. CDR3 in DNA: TGTGCCAGCAGCTTCCTAGCGGGAGTCACAGATACGCAGTATTTT.

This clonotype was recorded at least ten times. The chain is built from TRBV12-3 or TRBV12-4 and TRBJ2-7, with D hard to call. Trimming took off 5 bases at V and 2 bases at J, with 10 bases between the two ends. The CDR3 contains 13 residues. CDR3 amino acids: CASSGPYAYEQYF. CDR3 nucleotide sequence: TGTGCCAGCAGTGGGCCCTACGCCTACGAGCAGTACTTC.

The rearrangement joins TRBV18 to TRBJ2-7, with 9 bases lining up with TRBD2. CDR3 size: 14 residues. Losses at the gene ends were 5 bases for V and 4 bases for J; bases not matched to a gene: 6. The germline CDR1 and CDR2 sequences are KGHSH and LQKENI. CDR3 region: CASSDTSGFYEQYF. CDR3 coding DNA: TGTGCCAGCTCAGATACTAGCGGGTTTTACGAGCAGTACTTC.

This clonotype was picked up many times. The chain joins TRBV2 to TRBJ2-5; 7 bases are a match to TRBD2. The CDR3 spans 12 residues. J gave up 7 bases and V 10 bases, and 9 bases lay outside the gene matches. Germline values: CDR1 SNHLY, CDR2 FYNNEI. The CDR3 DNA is TGTGCCACCAAAGGGACGGGAGGGACCCAGTACTTC. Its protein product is CATKGTGGTQYF.

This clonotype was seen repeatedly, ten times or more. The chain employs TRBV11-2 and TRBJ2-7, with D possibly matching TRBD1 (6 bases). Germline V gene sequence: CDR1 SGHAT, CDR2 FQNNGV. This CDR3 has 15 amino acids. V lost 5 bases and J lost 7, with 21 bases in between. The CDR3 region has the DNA TGTGCCAGCAGCAGCTGGACAGCGAGTTTTGGTGAGCAGTACTTC. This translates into CASSSWTASFGEQYF.

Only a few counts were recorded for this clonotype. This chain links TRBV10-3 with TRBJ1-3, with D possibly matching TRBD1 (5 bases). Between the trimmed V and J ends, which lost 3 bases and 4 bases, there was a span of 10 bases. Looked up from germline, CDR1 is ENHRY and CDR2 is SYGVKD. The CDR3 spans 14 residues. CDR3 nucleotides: TGTGCCATCAGTGACTTAAGGGGCGGAAACACCATATATTTT. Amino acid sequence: CAISDLRGGNTIYF.

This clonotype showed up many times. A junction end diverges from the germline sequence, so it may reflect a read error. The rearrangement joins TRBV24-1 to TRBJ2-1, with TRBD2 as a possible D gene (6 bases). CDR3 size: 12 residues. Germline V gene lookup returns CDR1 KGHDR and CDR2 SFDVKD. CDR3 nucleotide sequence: TGCTTTATTTGGGGGGATGACAATGAGCAGTTCTTC. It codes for CFIWGDDNEQFF.

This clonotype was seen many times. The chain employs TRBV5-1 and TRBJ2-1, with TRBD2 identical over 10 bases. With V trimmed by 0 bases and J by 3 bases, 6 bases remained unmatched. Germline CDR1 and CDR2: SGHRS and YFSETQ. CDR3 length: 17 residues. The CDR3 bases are TGCGCCAGCAGCTTGGGTAGCGGGAGGACCGACTACAATGAGCAGTTCTTC. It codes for CASSLGSGRTDYNEQFF.

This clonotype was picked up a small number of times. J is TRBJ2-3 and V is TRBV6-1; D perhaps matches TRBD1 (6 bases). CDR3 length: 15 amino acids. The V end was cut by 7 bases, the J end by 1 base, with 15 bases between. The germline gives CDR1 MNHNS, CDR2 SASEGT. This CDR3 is CASKVDRWGTDTQYF. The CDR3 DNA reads TGTGCCAGCAAAGTAGACAGGTGGGGCACAGATACGCAGTATTTT.

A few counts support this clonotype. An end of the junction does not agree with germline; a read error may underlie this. CDR3 sequence: CAGSPSGGRQETQYF. The CDR3 DNA sequence: TGTGCCGGCAGTCCCTCTGGGGGTAGACAAGAGACCCAGTACTTC. This chain connects TRBV6-1 to TRBJ2-5; either TRBD1 or TRBD2 may fit D (5 bases each). This CDR3 is 15 amino acids long. Germline V gene sequence: CDR1 MNHNS, CDR2 SASEGT.